Listed below are T cell receptor beta chains from one sample, sequenced in a study of identifying expanded T cells in peripheral blood. Assay used: immunoSEQ multiplex PCR; TCRdb lists only in-frame clones, some missing. Of 50,000 to 70,000 clones listed, around 87% are singletons. Sequenced sample: blood. All receptors come from a person aged 18 to 70 in good health. Each CDR3 is given with its conserved first and last residue. D genes are given only for firm matches. Size values are once, few and many counts, or a class for expanded clones, and some rows have none.

j_gene: TRBJ2-5; v_gene: TRBV2; d_gene: NA; abundance: NA; CDR3nt: TGTGCCAGTCTCGAAGACCGAGGGGGATCCGAGACCCAGTACTTC; CDR3aa: CASLEDRGGSETQYF
j_gene: TRBJ1-5; v_gene: TRBV28; d_gene: NA; abundance: NA; CDR3nt: TGTGCCAGCCTCCCCGAGGTTTATAGCAATCAGCCCCAGCATTTT; CDR3aa: CASLPEVYSNQPQHF
j_gene: TRBJ2-7; v_gene: TRBV6-6; d_gene: TRBD1; abundance: NA; CDR3nt: TGTGCCAGCACTCTGGGGGACAGGGGGCCCTACGAGCAGTACTTC; CDR3aa: CASTLGDRGPYEQYF
j_gene: TRBJ2-7; v_gene: TRBV7-8; d_gene: TRBD2; abundance: NA; CDR3nt: TGTGCCAGCAGCTCCCTTACTAGCGGGAGGATCTACGAGCAGTACTTC; CDR3aa: CASSSLTSGRIYEQYF
j_gene: TRBJ2-7; v_gene: TRBV12-5; d_gene: NA; abundance: once; CDR3nt: TGTGCTAGTGGTCCCGCCTGGGTGAGTCAGACCGAGCAGTACTTC; CDR3aa: CASGPAWVSQTEQYF
j_gene: TRBJ2-3; v_gene: TRBV6-1; d_gene: NA; abundance: NA; CDR3nt: TGTGCCAGCAGTGAAGAGTCAGGGGGCACAGATACGCAGTATTTT; CDR3aa: CASSEESGGTDTQYF
j_gene: TRBJ1-5; v_gene: TRBV10-3; d_gene: NA; abundance: NA; CDR3nt: TGTGCCACCGCCAATTATAGCAATCAGCCCCAGCATTTT; CDR3aa: CATANYSNQPQHF
j_gene: TRBJ2-2; v_gene: TRBV5-4; d_gene: NA; abundance: NA; CDR3nt: TGTGCCAGCAGCCCCGAACTGACGGCATTAAACACCGGGGAGCTGTTTTTT; CDR3aa: CASSPELTALNTGELFF
j_gene: TRBJ2-7; v_gene: TRBV30; d_gene: NA; abundance: NA; CDR3nt: TGTGCCGCTGACCGGCGTGTCGGCTACGAGCAGTACTTC; CDR3aa: CAADRRVGYEQYF
j_gene: TRBJ1-2; v_gene: TRBV5-1; d_gene: NA; abundance: NA; CDR3nt: TGCGCCAGCAGCTCGACACTTACTAACTATGGCTACACCTTC; CDR3aa: CASSSTLTNYGYTF
j_gene: TRBJ1-3; v_gene: TRBV7-2; d_gene: NA; abundance: NA; CDR3nt: TGTGCCAGCAGCTTATTGGGGCTCGGGGTTTTTGGAAACACCATATATTTT; CDR3aa: CASSLLGLGVFGNTIYF
j_gene: TRBJ2-1; v_gene: TRBV6-5; d_gene: NA; abundance: NA; CDR3nt: TGTGCCAGCAGTTACTCTAGCGGATGGAATGAGCAGTTCTTC; CDR3aa: CASSYSSGWNEQFF
j_gene: TRBJ2-2; v_gene: TRBV9; d_gene: NA; abundance: NA; CDR3nt: TGTGCCAGCAGCGTAGGAATAGTCACCGGGGAGCTGTTTTTT; CDR3aa: CASSVGIVTGELFF
j_gene: TRBJ1-1; v_gene: TRBV11-1; d_gene: TRBD1; abundance: NA; CDR3nt: TGTGCCAGCAGTTGGGACAGGGGGCTTGGCACTGAAGCTTTCTTT; CDR3aa: CASSWDRGLGTEAFF
j_gene: TRBJ2-6; v_gene: TRBV2; d_gene: NA; abundance: NA; CDR3nt: TGTGCCAGCACTAGCTCTGGGGCCAACGTCCTGACTTTC; CDR3aa: CASTSSGANVLTF
j_gene: TRBJ1-1; v_gene: TRBV7-2; d_gene: TRBD1; abundance: NA; CDR3nt: TGTGCCAGCAGCTTGACAGGGGGGAACACTGAAGCTTTCTTT; CDR3aa: CASSLTGGNTEAFF
j_gene: TRBJ1-2; v_gene: TRBV5-5; d_gene: NA; abundance: NA; CDR3nt: TGTGCCAGCAGCCCGGGACAATCGGGTGGCTACACCTTC; CDR3aa: CASSPGQSGGYTF
j_gene: TRBJ2-5; v_gene: TRBV7-2; d_gene: TRBD2; abundance: NA; CDR3nt: TGTGCCAGCAGCCCCGGGACTAGCGTCTCAGAGACCCAGTACTTC; CDR3aa: CASSPGTSVSETQYF
j_gene: TRBJ2-3; v_gene: TRBV9; d_gene: TRBD1; abundance: NA; CDR3nt: TGTGCCAGCAGCCCACTTACAGGGGGCTCAACAGATACGCAGTATTTT; CDR3aa: CASSPLTGGSTDTQYF
j_gene: TRBJ2-3; v_gene: TRBV6-4; d_gene: TRBD1; abundance: medium-sized; CDR3nt: TGTGCCAGCAGCGCCGGGACAGGGGGGACCGATACGCAGTATTTT; CDR3aa: CASSAGTGGTDTQYF
j_gene: TRBJ2-3; v_gene: TRBV9; d_gene: TRBD2; abundance: NA; CDR3nt: TGTGCCAGGCGGGACTATTGTACAGTGGATACGCAGTATTTT; CDR3aa: CARRDYCTVDTQYF
j_gene: TRBJ2-1; v_gene: TRBV6-4; d_gene: TRBD2; abundance: NA; CDR3nt: TGTGCCAGCAGTGAAGAGGTCGGACTAGCGGGAGTCGGTGAGCAGTTCTTC; CDR3aa: CASSEEVGLAGVGEQFF
j_gene: TRBJ2-6; v_gene: TRBV28; d_gene: NA; abundance: NA; CDR3nt: TGTGCCAGCAGTAAACTGAACTCTGGGGCCAACGTCCTGACTTTC; CDR3aa: CASSKLNSGANVLTF
j_gene: TRBJ2-7; v_gene: TRBV7-2; d_gene: TRBD2; abundance: NA; CDR3nt: TGTGCCAGCAGCACCCGACTAGCGGACTACGAGCAGTACTTC; CDR3aa: CASSTRLADYEQYF
j_gene: TRBJ1-4; v_gene: TRBV5-1; d_gene: NA; abundance: NA; CDR3nt: TGCGCCAGCAGCCTAACAGGGTATGAAAAACTGTTTTTT; CDR3aa: CASSLTGYEKLFF
j_gene: TRBJ2-3; v_gene: TRBV6-4; d_gene: NA; abundance: NA; CDR3nt: TGTGCCAGCAGTGACAGCAGGGACCCAGATACGCAGTATTTT; CDR3aa: CASSDSRDPDTQYF
j_gene: TRBJ1-5; v_gene: TRBV5-5; d_gene: NA; abundance: NA; CDR3nt: TGTGCCAGCAGCTTGGTCATCGGGGGCAATCAGCCCCAGCATTTT; CDR3aa: CASSLVIGGNQPQHF
j_gene: TRBJ2-1; v_gene: TRBV28; d_gene: TRBD2; abundance: NA; CDR3nt: TGTGCCAGCAGTTTGAGCGGACTAGCGGGAGGAACCTACAATGAGCAGTTCTTC; CDR3aa: CASSLSGLAGGTYNEQFF
j_gene: TRBJ2-5; v_gene: TRBV7-2; d_gene: NA; abundance: NA; CDR3nt: TGTGCCAGCAGCTCAAGTAGTTGGGACTGGAGGGAGAAGGAGACCCAGTACTTC; CDR3aa: CASSSSSWDWREKETQYF
j_gene: TRBJ2-1; v_gene: TRBV5-6; d_gene: NA; abundance: NA; CDR3nt: TGTGCCAGCAGCTCCATCCCGGGAGTAGTTATGAGTGAGCAGTTCTTC; CDR3aa: CASSSIPGVVMSEQFF
j_gene: TRBJ2-5; v_gene: TRBV5-1; d_gene: TRBD1; abundance: NA; CDR3nt: TGCGCCAGCAGCTTGGGACAGGGCTTGGAGACCCAGTACTTC; CDR3aa: CASSLGQGLETQYF
j_gene: TRBJ2-7; v_gene: TRBV30; d_gene: NA; abundance: NA; CDR3nt: TGTGCCTGGAGAGGGACTCTTTACTACGAGCAGTACTTC; CDR3aa: CAWRGTLYYEQYF
j_gene: TRBJ2-3; v_gene: TRBV6-4; d_gene: TRBD1; abundance: few; CDR3nt: TGTGCCAGCAGTGCGGACACAGGGGGCGCAGATACGCAGTATTTT; CDR3aa: CASSADTGGADTQYF
j_gene: TRBJ2-7; v_gene: TRBV4-1; d_gene: NA; abundance: NA; CDR3nt: TGCGCCAGCAGCCAAGACCCTTACGAGCAGTACTTC; CDR3aa: CASSQDPYEQYF
j_gene: TRBJ2-7; v_gene: TRBV19; d_gene: TRBD2; abundance: NA; CDR3nt: TGTGCCAGTAAGGACCTAGCGGGAGGGACCTACGAGCAGTACTTC; CDR3aa: CASKDLAGGTYEQYF
j_gene: TRBJ1-5; v_gene: TRBV5-1; d_gene: TRBD1; abundance: NA; CDR3nt: TGCGCCAGCAGCTTGGAGACAGGGTCCCATCAGCCCCAGCATTTT; CDR3aa: CASSLETGSHQPQHF
j_gene: TRBJ1-3; v_gene: TRBV7-2; d_gene: NA; abundance: NA; CDR3nt: TGTGCCAGCAGCTTAGCGCAGGCCTCTGGAAACACCATATATTTT; CDR3aa: CASSLAQASGNTIYF
j_gene: TRBJ1-1; v_gene: TRBV5-1; d_gene: TRBD1; abundance: NA; CDR3nt: TGCGCCACCATGCGTCGGCCGGGACAGGGACCCGGGGACACTGAAGCTTTCTTT; CDR3aa: CATMRRPGQGPGDTEAFF
j_gene: TRBJ2-5; v_gene: TRBV5-4; d_gene: TRBD2; abundance: NA; CDR3nt: TGTGCCAGCAGAAAAAGCGGGGGGGCTGCAGAGACCCAGTACTTC; CDR3aa: CASRKSGGAAETQYF
j_gene: TRBJ2-7; v_gene: TRBV5-1; d_gene: NA; abundance: NA; CDR3nt: TGCGCCAGCAGCTTGGAGGGCGGAGCCCAATCCTACGAGCAGTACTTC; CDR3aa: CASSLEGGAQSYEQYF
j_gene: TRBJ1-4; v_gene: TRBV19; d_gene: TRBD1; abundance: NA; CDR3nt: TGTGCCAGTAGTCCCAGGGGTGGGACAGGTTCTGAAAAACTGTTTTTT; CDR3aa: CASSPRGGTGSEKLFF
j_gene: TRBJ2-7; v_gene: TRBV2; d_gene: TRBD1; abundance: NA; CDR3nt: TGTGCCAGCGGCCCCTGGACAGGGGCCTCCTACGAGCAGTACTTC; CDR3aa: CASGPWTGASYEQYF
j_gene: TRBJ1-1; v_gene: TRBV7-3; d_gene: TRBD1; abundance: NA; CDR3nt: TGTGCCAGCAGCATACAGGGGGCGAACACTGAAGCTTTCTTT; CDR3aa: CASSIQGANTEAFF
j_gene: TRBJ2-2; v_gene: TRBV10-3; d_gene: TRBD1; abundance: NA; CDR3nt: TGTGCCATCAGTGGGACAGGGGGCCAGGGGGAGCTGTTTTTT; CDR3aa: CAISGTGGQGELFF
j_gene: TRBJ2-5; v_gene: TRBV11-3; d_gene: NA; abundance: once; CDR3nt: TGTGCCAGCAGCTTAGGGCCTTGGGGGGAAGAGACCCAGTACTTC; CDR3aa: CASSLGPWGEETQYF
j_gene: TRBJ2-2; v_gene: TRBV11-2; d_gene: NA; abundance: NA; CDR3nt: TGTGCCCCAGCTTACGAGGAGGGCGATTGGACCGGGGAGCTGTTTTTT; CDR3aa: CAPAYEEGDWTGELFF
j_gene: TRBJ2-5; v_gene: TRBV6-4; d_gene: NA; abundance: NA; CDR3nt: TGTGCCAGTAGTTCTCCCGGGACACACCAAGAGACCCAGTACTTC; CDR3aa: CASSSPGTHQETQYF
j_gene: TRBJ1-1; v_gene: TRBV5-6; d_gene: NA; abundance: NA; CDR3nt: TGTGCCAGCACCCTAAGTGGGGTAAACACTGAAGCTTTCTTT; CDR3aa: CASTLSGVNTEAFF